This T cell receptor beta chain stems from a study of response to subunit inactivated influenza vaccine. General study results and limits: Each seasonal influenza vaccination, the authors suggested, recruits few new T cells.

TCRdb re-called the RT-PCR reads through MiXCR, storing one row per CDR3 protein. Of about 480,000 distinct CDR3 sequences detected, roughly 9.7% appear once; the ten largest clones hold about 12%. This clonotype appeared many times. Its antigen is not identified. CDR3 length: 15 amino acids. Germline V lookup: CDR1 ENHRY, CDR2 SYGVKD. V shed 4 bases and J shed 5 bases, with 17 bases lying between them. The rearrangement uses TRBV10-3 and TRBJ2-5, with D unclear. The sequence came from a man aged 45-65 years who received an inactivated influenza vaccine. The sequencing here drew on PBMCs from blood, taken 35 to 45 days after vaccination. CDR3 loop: CAISGNPATRETQYF. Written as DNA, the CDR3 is TGTGCCATCAGTGGGAACCCGGCAACCAGGGAGACCCAGTACTTC.